This entry lists 27 T cell receptor beta chains sequenced from one sample in a study of blood T cell repertoires in COVID-19. Data came from immunoSEQ multiplex PCR; TCRdb stores just in-frame clones and leaves some out. The sample includes some 150,000 clones, roughly 88% seen only once; the top ten take approximately 1.4%. The source material was peripheral blood. Receptor source: a woman aged 55-75 years with acute or convalescent COVID-19.

The chain is built from TRBV5-6 and TRBJ1-2; 8 nucleotides match TRBD1. Losses at the gene ends were 0 bases for V and 4 bases for J; bases not matched to a gene: 5. CDR3 length: 15 residues. Per germline, CDR1 SGHDT and CDR2 YYEEEE. The CDR3 nucleotides are TGTGCCAGCAGCTTGGGCAGGGGGCGAATCTATGGCTACACCTTC. This encodes CASSLGRGRIYGYTF.

V usage is TRBV29-1 and J usage is TRBJ1-2, with 10 positions matching TRBD1. The ends lost 6 bases at V and 4 bases at J; junction bases unmatched: 5. Germline CDR1 SQVTM, CDR2 ANQGSEA. The CDR3 is made up of 13 amino acids. CDR3 bases: TGCAGCGTGGCCCGGGACAGGGGCTATGGCTACACCTTC. Protein: CSVARDRGYGYTF.

The CDR3 region is CASRLQGGYQPQHF. In nucleotides, the CDR3 is TGTGCCAGCAGACTCCAGGGAGGTTATCAGCCCCAGCATTTT. The chain couples TRBV6-5 to TRBJ1-5; perhaps TRBD1 as D (5 bases). Germline CDR1 and CDR2: MNHEY and SVGAGI. CDR3 length equals 14 residues. The V gene lost 6 bases and the J gene lost 5 bases, with 14 bases spanning the gap.

The J gene is TRBJ2-7, the V gene TRBV30, with TRBD1 matching 7 bases. The CDR3 length is 16 residues. Losses at the gene ends were 2 bases for V and 3 bases for J; bases not matched to a gene: 13. Germline V gene sequence: CDR1 GTSNPN, CDR2 SVGIG (reference sequence). The CDR3 spells CAWSPTTGFRRYEQYF. The CDR3, as DNA: TGTGCCTGGAGTCCCACGACAGGGTTTCGGCGCTACGAGCAGTACTTC.

This clone was recorded only once. The chain links TRBV9 to TRBJ1-2, with 10 nucleotides matching TRBD1. The germline V gene has CDR1 SGDLS and CDR2 YYNGEE. The CDR3 spans 16 residues. V was clipped by 2 bases and J by 3 bases; unmatched bases: 7. The chain's CDR3 is CASSVLRDRGYYGYTF. The CDR3, as DNA: TGTGCCAGCAGCGTCCTCCGGGACAGGGGATACTATGGCTACACCTTC. The full variable domain, rest sourced from reference TRBV9 and TRBJ1-2, is DSGVTQTPKHLITATGQRVTLRCSPRSGDLSVYWYQQSLDQGLQFLIQYYNGEERAKGNILERFSAQQFPDLHSELNLSSLELGDSALYFCASSVLRDRGYYGYTFGSGTRLTVV.

For the CDR3, the DNA is TGTGCCTGGAGTATGACATATGGGGAAAAACTGTTTTTT. Translation: CAWSMTYGEKLFF. The rearrangement links TRBV30 to TRBJ1-4; D call uncertain. V was pared by 2 bases and J by 8 bases, with 12 bases between. The CDR3 contains 13 residues. Germline V lookup: CDR1 GTSNPN, CDR2 SVGIG (reference sequence).

This chain uses TRBV7-2 with TRBJ2-7; the D is unclear. Germline CDR1 is SGHTA and CDR2 is FQGNSA. The CDR3 sequence is 14 residues long. V was pared by 2 bases and J by 4 bases, with 12 bases between. The CDR3 spells CASSLPLGKYEQYF. Written as DNA, the CDR3 is TGTGCCAGCAGCTTACCTCTTGGCAAATACGAGCAGTACTTC.

This chain links TRBV28 with TRBJ1-2; 8 nucleotides match TRBD1. There are 14 residues in the CDR3. Germline V lookup: CDR1 MDHEN, CDR2 SYDVKM. V shed 2 bases and J 8 bases; nucleotides not matched to a gene: 7. The CDR3 sequence is CASSLPPGQGGYTF. The DNA of the CDR3 is TGTGCCAGCAGTTTACCTCCCGGACAGGGAGGCTACACCTTC.

This chain connects TRBV7-2 to TRBJ2-5; D is perhaps TRBD1 (5 bases). Per the germline V gene, CDR1 is SGHTA and CDR2 is FQGNSA. Trimming stripped 7 bases from V and 4 bases from J, with 13 bases between. The CDR3 loop spans 13 amino acids. DNA for the CDR3: TGTGCCAGCACGCGGACAATGGTAGAGACCCAGTACTTC. Residues: CASTRTMVETQYF.

The chain carries TRBV27 and TRBJ1-2; D is uncertain. V gave up 4 bases and J gave up 0 bases, with 15 bases separating them. This CDR3 is 16 amino acids long. CDR1 and CDR2 (germline): MNHEY, SMNVEV (reference sequence). CDR3 sequence: CASSSAVRFANYGYTF. The CDR3 coding sequence is TGTGCCAGCAGTTCCGCCGTGAGGTTCGCTAACTATGGCTACACCTTC.

DNA for the CDR3: TGTGCCAGCAGTATGTCGGGGGGACCCTACAATGAGCAGTTCTTC. Translating gives CASSMSGGPYNEQFF. The chain couples TRBV7-9 to TRBJ2-1; 7 positions agree with TRBD2. The CDR3 has 15 amino acids. The V gene end was trimmed by 6 bases and the J gene end by 2 bases; junction bases not matched to a gene: 7. Germline CDR1 is SEHNR and CDR2 is FQNEAQ (reference sequence).

The chain has TRBV7-4 and TRBJ2-3; maybe TRBD1 (6 bases). Germline CDR1 and CDR2: SGHVT and SQSDAQ. V was shortened by 2 bases and J by 6 bases, with 21 bases between the two germline ends. This CDR3 is built from 17 residues. The chain's CDR3 is CASSLLVMAGAMDTQYF. The CDR3 DNA sequence: TGTGCCAGCAGCTTACTTGTAATGGCAGGGGCCATGGATACGCAGTATTTT.

The chain has TRBV2 and TRBJ1-2, with TRBD1 identical over 9 bases. Germline V gene data show CDR1 as SNHLY and CDR2 as FYNNEI. The V segment lost 7 bases and the J segment 0 bases; nucleotides outside the gene matches: 3. This CDR3 contains 14 residues. The CDR3 reads CASTGQGPNYGYTF. In DNA form, the CDR3 reads TGTGCCAGCACGGGACAGGGCCCTAACTATGGCTACACCTTC.

The genes are TRBV6-2 or TRBV6-3 and TRBJ2-7; D not resolved. The V and J ends lost 5 bases and 5 bases respectively, with 10 bases between them. CDR3 size: 12 residues. Germline V gene data show CDR1 as MNHEY and CDR2 as SVGEGT. As DNA, the CDR3 is TGTGCCAGCAGTCGGCAGGTGGACGAGCAGTACTTC. This sequence encodes CASSRQVDEQYF.

V gene TRBV5-1 combines with J gene TRBJ1-6; unclear D gene. The CDR3 spans 14 residues. The V gene's germline CDR1 is SGHRS and CDR2 YFSETQ. Trimming shortened V by 3 bases and J by 8 bases, and 12 bases separated the two germline ends. The CDR3 nucleotides are TGCGCCAGCAGCTCTCGGGAGAGCGATTCACCCCTCCACTTT. As protein: CASSSRESDSPLHF.

The chain links TRBV18 to TRBJ2-1; weak D call: TRBD2 (7 bases). There are 15 residues in the CDR3. Germline loops: CDR1 KGHSH, CDR2 LQKENI. V was shortened by 2 bases and J by 7 bases, with 15 bases between the two germline ends. The CDR3 reads CASSPGNREGNEQFF. CDR3 coding DNA: TGTGCCAGCTCACCAGGGAACAGGGAGGGAAATGAGCAGTTCTTC. Using reference TRBV18 and TRBJ2-1 for the parts outside the CDR3, the full variable domain is NAGVMQNPRHLVRRRGQEARLRCSPMKGHSHVYWYRQLPEEGLKFMVYLQKENIIDESGMPKERFSAEFPKEGPSILRIQQVVRGDSAAYFCASSPGNREGNEQFFGPGTRLTVL.

This chain connects TRBV19 to TRBJ2-7, with a tentative D call TRBD2 (6 bases). Between the trimmed V and J ends, which lost 5 bases and 3 bases, there was a span of 14 bases. CDR1 LNHDA and CDR2 SQIVND come from the germline V gene (reference sequence). CDR3 length equals 14 residues. CDR3 DNA: TGTGCCAGTAGTCTCGTCGGAGGGAACTACGAGCAGTACTTC. Its translation: CASSLVGGNYEQYF.

The chain has TRBV28 and TRBJ2-7, with D possibly matching TRBD2 (7 bases). The germline gives CDR1 MDHEN, CDR2 SYDVKM. Trimming cost V 8 bases and J 2 bases, with 19 bases left between them. The CDR3 is 15 residues long. The CDR3 coding sequence is TGTGCCAGCCGTTGGGGGGGGCAGGCCGCCTACGAGCAGTACTTC. It translates to CASRWGGQAAYEQYF.

The CDR3 nucleotides are TGTGCCAGCAGTCCAGGGACAGGAGCCTTCTATGGCTACACCTTC. Its translation is CASSPGTGAFYGYTF. This chain links TRBV6-5 with TRBJ1-2; 8 bases align to TRBD1. This CDR3 contains 15 residues. The J segment lost 4 bases and the V segment lost 5 bases, leaving 9 bases of the junction unmatched. Germline loops: CDR1 MNHEY, CDR2 SVGAGI.

The chain couples TRBV7-3 to TRBJ2-7; D is unresolved. V lost 1 base to trimming and J lost 0 bases, with 13 bases between them. The CDR3 loop spans 16 amino acids. The germline V gene has CDR1 SGHTA and CDR2 FQGTGA. Here the CDR3 DNA reads TGTGCCAGCAGCTTAATCCCCACACTAAGCTCCTACGAGCAGTACTTC. It codes for CASSLIPTLSSYEQYF.

J is TRBJ1-2 and V is TRBV18; no reliable D call. The CDR3 runs to 16 residues. The V and J ends lost 2 bases and 0 bases respectively, with 13 bases between them. Germline V lookup: CDR1 KGHSH, CDR2 LQKENI. The CDR3 DNA reads TGTGCCAGCTCACCATCAACAGACCGGACTAACTATGGCTACACCTTC. This gives the protein CASSPSTDRTNYGYTF.

The chain employs TRBV6-5 and TRBJ2-2; D may be TRBD1 (6 bases). V shed 5 bases and J shed 5 bases, with 15 bases lying between them. Germline V CDR1 and CDR2: MNHEY, SVGAGI. The CDR3 is 15 residues long. The CDR3 region is CASSIAGDQTGELFF. In nucleotides, the CDR3 is TGTGCCAGCAGTATTGCAGGGGACCAGACCGGGGAGCTGTTTTTT.

This rearrangement joins TRBV30 to TRBJ1-1, with D perhaps TRBD1 (5 bases). CDR1 and CDR2 (germline): GTSNPN, SVGIG (reference sequence). V was clipped by 6 bases and J by 1 base, with 12 bases between them. The CDR3 contains 13 residues. The CDR3 DNA follows: TGTGCCTGCGCCCCCAGGGAGAACACTGAAGCTTTCTTT. It is translated as CACAPRENTEAFF. The full variable domain, completed using reference TRBV30 and TRBJ1-1, is SQTIHQWPATLVQPVGSPLSLECTVEGTSNPNLYWYRQAAGRGLQLLFYSVGIGQISSEVPQNLSASRPQDRQFILSSKKLLLSDSGFYLCACAPRENTEAFFGQGTRLTVV.

V usage is TRBV16 and J usage is TRBJ1-1; D not resolved. Germline V gene lookup returns CDR1 KGHSY and CDR2 FQNENV. This CDR3 region has 14 residues. With 2 bases removed from V and 8 bases from J, the gap between germline ends came to 15 bases. This chain's CDR3 is CASSQHPGIAEAFF. In DNA form, the CDR3 reads TGTGCCAGCAGCCAACATCCGGGGATCGCCGAAGCTTTCTTT.

The chain is built from TRBV6-2 or TRBV6-3 and TRBJ2-5, with 9 bases identical to TRBD1. This CDR3 is 13 amino acids long. V lost 5 bases to trimming and J lost 5 bases; unmatched junction nucleotides: 3. CDR1 and CDR2 from the germline V gene are MNHEY and SVGEGT. CDR3 protein: CASSPDRGETQYF. CDR3 DNA: TGTGCCAGCAGTCCGGACAGGGGCGAGACCCAGTACTTC.

Written as DNA, the CDR3 is TGTGCCTGGAGTCGGGGGGCGTCCGTTTTCAATGAGCAGTTCTTC. This translates into CAWSRGASVFNEQFF. The chain links TRBV30 to TRBJ2-1, with a possible D match to TRBD2 (7 bases). The ends were cut back, 2 bases at V and 6 bases at J, with 17 bases in the middle. The CDR3 has 15 amino acids. The germline V gene has CDR1 GTSNPN and CDR2 SVGIG (reference sequence).

The J gene is TRBJ1-2, the V gene TRBV2; D perhaps matches TRBD1 (5 bases). Germline CDR1 SNHLY, CDR2 FYNNEI. V lost 6 bases and J 3 bases, leaving 8 bases between the germline ends. This CDR3 is 12 amino acids long. DNA of the CDR3: TGTGCCAGCAGCAGGGACTACTATGGCTACACCTTC. Translating gives CASSRDYYGYTF.